Listed here are 14 T cell receptor beta chains from one sample, sequenced in a study of shared clonotypes between healthy human individuals. TCRdb keeps only in-frame clones here, not all; method: immunoSEQ multiplex PCR. In the table there are some 2,000,000 clones, 85% to 95% of which are singletons. Input material: naive CD4+ T cells sorted from blood. Subset defined: CD45RA+ positively selected. Every receptor here comes from a man aged 18-30 years in good health.

The chain has TRBV29-1 and TRBJ2-7; 11 bases are a match to TRBD1. In germline, CDR1 is SQVTM, CDR2 ANQGSEA. J lost 6 bases, V lost 6 bases, and 1 base had no gene match. CDR3 length: 11 residues. The CDR3 DNA follows: TGCAGCGTGGACAGGGGGCGCGAGCAGTACTTC. Protein product: CSVDRGREQYF.

On this clone itself: A much larger clone is a single base away; this may be a read error. The same CDR3 is also encoded by other DNA sequences in this sample. V gene TRBV5-6 combines with J gene TRBJ1-1; a possible D gene is TRBD1 (6 bases). CDR1 SGHDT and CDR2 YYEEEE come from the germline V gene. This CDR3 spans 14 amino acids. CDR3 sequence: CASSPTGTQVRAFF. In DNA, the CDR3 is TGCGCCAGCAGCCCAACCGGGACACAGGTTAGGGCTTTCTTT.

V and J are TRBV5-5 and TRBJ1-6, with 8 positions matching TRBD1. The CDR3 is 15 residues long. After removal of 3 bases from V and 7 bases from J, the junction contained 6 bases not matched to a gene. Per germline, CDR1 SGHKS and CDR2 YYEKEE (reference sequence). CDR3 sequence reads: CASSSIGQGNSPLHF. DNA of the CDR3: TGTGCCAGCAGCTCCATAGGACAGGGCAATTCACCCCTCCACTTT.

The chain combines TRBV5-6 with TRBJ1-5; D ambiguous. Germline CDR1 is SGHDT and CDR2 is YYEEEE. V lost 9 bases and J 6 bases, leaving 4 bases between the germline ends. The CDR3 runs to 9 residues. CDR3 DNA: TGTGCCATGGGTCAGCCCCAGCATTTT. The encoded protein is CAMGQPQHF.

The chain combines TRBV7-2 with TRBJ2-1, with 7 bases aligning to TRBD1. The CDR3 has 18 amino acids. Looked up from germline, CDR1 is SGHTA and CDR2 is FQGNSA. After removal of 2 bases from V and 4 bases from J, the junction contained 14 bases not matched to a gene. CDR3 region: CASSLTGSGQSLYNEQFF. CDR3 in DNA: TGTGCCAGCAGCTTAACCGGCTCGGGACAGTCATTATACAATGAGCAGTTCTTC.

V gene TRBV5-6 combines with J gene TRBJ2-2, with 9 bases fitting TRBD1. Germline values: CDR1 SGHDT, CDR2 YYEEEE. This CDR3 contains 16 residues. J lost 3 bases, V lost 3 bases, and 6 bases had no gene match. CDR3 sequence: CASSSWGQGHTGELFF. The CDR3 region has the DNA TGTGCCAGCAGCTCTTGGGGACAGGGTCACACCGGGGAGCTGTTTTTT.

Concerning this clone itself: Other DNA sequences of this sample code for an identical CDR3. The chain carries TRBV7-2 and TRBJ2-7, with TRBD1 identical over 8 bases. With 3 bases clipped from V and 1 base from J, the junction kept 5 bases outside the gene matches. The V gene's germline CDR1 is SGHTA and CDR2 FQGNSA. This CDR3 contains 15 residues. CDR3 bases: TGTGCCAGCAGCTTCGCCGGGACAGGTTCCTACGAGCAGTACTTC. It specifies CASSFAGTGSYEQYF.

The chain uses TRBV4-1 and TRBJ1-6, with TRBD1 identical over 8 bases. CDR3 size: 16 residues. J lost 13 bases, V lost 1 base, and 12 bases had no gene match. Germline V CDR1 and CDR2: MGHRA, YSYEKL. CDR3 in DNA: TGCGCCAGCAGCCAAGGAACCGACAGGGGCCGTTGGCCCCTCCACTTT. As protein: CASSQGTDRGRWPLHF.

The rearrangement joins TRBV30 to TRBJ1-4; D is ambiguous. The V and J ends lost 2 bases and 6 bases respectively, with 10 bases between them. Germline V gives CDR1 GTSNPN, CDR2 SVGIG (reference sequence). The CDR3 is made up of 13 amino acids. The DNA of the CDR3 is TGTGCCTGGAGTCGTGGCAGAGATGAAAAACTGTTTTTT. This sequence encodes CAWSRGRDEKLFF.

This CDR3 reads CASSASGIRGETQYF. The CDR3 DNA is TGTGCCAGCAGCGCTAGCGGGATCAGGGGAGAGACCCAGTACTTC. The chain uses TRBV7-2 and TRBJ2-5, with 9 bases matching TRBD2. Trimming removed 5 bases from V and 4 bases from J; junction bases left unmatched: 8. Germline V gene data show CDR1 as SGHTA and CDR2 as FQGNSA. The CDR3 is 15 residues long.

This clone was found once. This CDR3 is also generated by other DNA sequences in the sample. The V call is TRBV5-5, the J call TRBJ1-5; D is undetermined. Germline V gives CDR1 SGHKS, CDR2 YYEKEE (reference sequence). The CDR3 length is 14 residues. Trimming shortened V by 0 bases and J by 4 bases, and 8 bases separated the two germline ends. The CDR3 protein is CASSLGVGNQPQHF. CDR3 nucleotide sequence: TGTGCCAGCAGCTTGGGGGTGGGAAATCAGCCCCAGCATTTT. The entire variable domain, with the rest obtained from reference TRBV5-5 and TRBJ1-5, is as follows: DAGVTQSPTHLIKTRGQQVTLRCSPISGHKSVSWYQQVLGQGPQFIFQYYEKEERGRGNFPDRFSARQFPNYSSELNVNALLLGDSALYLCASSLGVGNQPQHFGDGTRLSIL.

This clone was recorded only once. The chain uses TRBV7-9 and TRBJ2-2; no definite D call. V lost 4 bases and J 0 bases, leaving 9 bases between the germline ends. Germline-derived CDR1 and CDR2 are SEHNR and FQNEAQ (reference sequence). The CDR3 has 15 amino acids. Here the CDR3 reads CASSSTPANTGELFF. CDR3 in DNA: TGTGCCAGCAGCTCGACACCCGCGAACACCGGGGAGCTGTTTTTT.

CDR3 in amino acids: CASSQPSWYPDNSPLHF. The CDR3 nucleotides are TGCGCCAGCAGCCAACCTAGTTGGTATCCGGATAATTCACCCCTCCACTTT. The chain is built from TRBV4-1 and TRBJ1-6, with D unclear. Germline CDR1 MGHRA, CDR2 YSYEKL. V shed 2 bases and J shed 5 bases, with 16 bases lying between them. The CDR3 is 17 amino acids.

This clone was counted only a few times. The chain couples TRBV7-2 to TRBJ1-3; 9 nucleotides match TRBD1. Germline lookup yields CDR1 SGHTA and CDR2 FQGNSA. V lost 6 bases, J lost 3 bases, and 3 bases stayed unmatched. The CDR3 length is 14 residues. Here the CDR3 reads CASRGTGHGNTIYF. The CDR3 DNA follows: TGTGCCAGCAGAGGGACAGGGCATGGAAACACCATATATTTT.